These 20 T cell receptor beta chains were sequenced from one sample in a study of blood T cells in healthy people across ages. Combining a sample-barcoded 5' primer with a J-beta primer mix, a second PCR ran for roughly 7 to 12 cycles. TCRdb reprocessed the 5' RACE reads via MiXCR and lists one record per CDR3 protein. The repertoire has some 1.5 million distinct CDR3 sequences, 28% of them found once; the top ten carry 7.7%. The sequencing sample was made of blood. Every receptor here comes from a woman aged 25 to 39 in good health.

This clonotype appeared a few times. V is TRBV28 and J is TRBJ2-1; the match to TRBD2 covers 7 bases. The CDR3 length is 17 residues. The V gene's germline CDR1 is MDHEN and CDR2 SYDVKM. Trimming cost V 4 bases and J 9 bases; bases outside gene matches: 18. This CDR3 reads CASSSRGTGQRGSEQFF. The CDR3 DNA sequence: TGTGCCAGCAGTTCCCGAGGTACGGGTCAGCGGGGATCTGAGCAGTTCTTC.

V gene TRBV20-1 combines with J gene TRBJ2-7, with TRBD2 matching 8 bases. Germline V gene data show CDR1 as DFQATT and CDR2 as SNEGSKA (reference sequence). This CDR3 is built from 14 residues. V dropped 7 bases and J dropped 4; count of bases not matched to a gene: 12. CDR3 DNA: TGCAGTGTTGGGTCAACTAGCGGATCTTACGAGCAGTACTTC. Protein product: CSVGSTSGSYEQYF.

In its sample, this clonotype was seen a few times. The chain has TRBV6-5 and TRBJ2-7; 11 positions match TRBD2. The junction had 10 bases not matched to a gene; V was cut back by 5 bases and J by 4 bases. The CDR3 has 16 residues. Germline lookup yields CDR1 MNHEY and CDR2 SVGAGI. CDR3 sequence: CASSRTETSGAYEQYF. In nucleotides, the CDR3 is TGTGCCAGCAGTCGGACCGAGACTAGCGGGGCTTACGAGCAGTACTTC.

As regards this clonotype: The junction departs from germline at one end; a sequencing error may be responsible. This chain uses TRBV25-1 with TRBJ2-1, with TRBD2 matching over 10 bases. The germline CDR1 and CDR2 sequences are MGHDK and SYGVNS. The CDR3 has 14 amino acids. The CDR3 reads CVSIELAGRNEQFF. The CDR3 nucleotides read TGTGTCAGCATTGAACTAGCGGGGCGCAATGAGCAGTTCTTC.

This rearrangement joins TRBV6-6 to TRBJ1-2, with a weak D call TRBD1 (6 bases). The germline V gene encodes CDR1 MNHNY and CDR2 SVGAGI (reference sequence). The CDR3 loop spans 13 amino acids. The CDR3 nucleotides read TGTACCACCAAGCCCGGACAGTACTATGGCTACACCTTC. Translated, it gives CTTKPGQYYGYTF.

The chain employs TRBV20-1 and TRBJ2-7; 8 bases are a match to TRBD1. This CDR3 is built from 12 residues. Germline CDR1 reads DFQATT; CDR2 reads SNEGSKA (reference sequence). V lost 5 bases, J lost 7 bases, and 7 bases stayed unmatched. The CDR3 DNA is TGCAGTGCTTCAGGGGGCTCGTGGGAGCAGTACTTC. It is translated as CSASGGSWEQYF.

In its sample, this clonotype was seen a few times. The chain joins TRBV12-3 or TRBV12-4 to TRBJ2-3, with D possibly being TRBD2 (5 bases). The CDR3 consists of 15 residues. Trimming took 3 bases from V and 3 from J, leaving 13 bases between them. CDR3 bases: TGTGCCAGCAGTTTTATTTCAGCGGTGACAGATACGCAGTATTTT. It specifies CASSFISAVTDTQYF.

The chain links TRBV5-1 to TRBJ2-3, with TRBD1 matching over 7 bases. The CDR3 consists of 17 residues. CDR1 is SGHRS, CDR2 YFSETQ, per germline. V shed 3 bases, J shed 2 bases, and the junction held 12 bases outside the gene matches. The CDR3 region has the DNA TGCGCCAGCAGCTCCCAACCGGACAGGTGGGACACAGATACGCAGTATTTT. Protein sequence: CASSSQPDRWDTDTQYF.

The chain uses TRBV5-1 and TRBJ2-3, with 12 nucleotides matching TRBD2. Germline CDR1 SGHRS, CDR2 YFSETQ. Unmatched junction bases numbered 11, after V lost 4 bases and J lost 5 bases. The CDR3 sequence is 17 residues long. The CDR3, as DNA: TGCGCCAGCAGCCCCCTAGGGCTAGCGGGAGGGCGAGATACGCAGTATTTT. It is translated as CASSPLGLAGGRDTQYF.

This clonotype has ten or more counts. CDR3 DNA sequence: TGCAGTGCTAAGACAGGGGGTCAAGAGACCCAGTACTTC. Translation gives CSAKTGGQETQYF. The rearrangement links TRBV20-1 to TRBJ2-5; 9 bases match TRBD1. This CDR3 is 13 amino acids long. The germline CDR1 and CDR2 sequences are DFQATT and SNEGSKA (reference sequence). J lost 2 bases, V lost 4 bases, and 2 bases had no gene match.

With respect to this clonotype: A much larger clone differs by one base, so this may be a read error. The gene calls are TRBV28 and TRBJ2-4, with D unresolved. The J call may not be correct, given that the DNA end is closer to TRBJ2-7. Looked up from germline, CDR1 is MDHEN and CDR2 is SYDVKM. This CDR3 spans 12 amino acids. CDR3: CASSTAGDEQYF. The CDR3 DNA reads TGTGCCAGCAGTACGGCTGGGGACGAGCAGTACTTC.

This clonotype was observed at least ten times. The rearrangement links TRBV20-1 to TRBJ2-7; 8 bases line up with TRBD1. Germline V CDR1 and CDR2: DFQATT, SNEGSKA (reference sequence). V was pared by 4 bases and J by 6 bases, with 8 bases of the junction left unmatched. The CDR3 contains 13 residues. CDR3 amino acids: CSAIRTGRSEQYF. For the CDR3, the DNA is TGCAGTGCTATCCGGACAGGGAGAAGCGAGCAGTACTTC.

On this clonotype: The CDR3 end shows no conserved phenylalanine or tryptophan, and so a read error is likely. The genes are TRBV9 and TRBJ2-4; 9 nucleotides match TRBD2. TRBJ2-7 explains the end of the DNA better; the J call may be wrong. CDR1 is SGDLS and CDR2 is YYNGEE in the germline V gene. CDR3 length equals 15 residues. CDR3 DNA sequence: TGTGCCAGCAGCGTAGTGAGCGGGGGGAATGACGAGCAGTACCTC. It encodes CASSVVSGGNDEQYL.

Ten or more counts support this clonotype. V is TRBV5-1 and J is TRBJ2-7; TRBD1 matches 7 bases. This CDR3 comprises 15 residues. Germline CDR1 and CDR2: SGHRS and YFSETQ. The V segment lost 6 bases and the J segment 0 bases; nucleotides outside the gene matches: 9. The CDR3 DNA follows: TGCGCCAGCATCCCCCGGGACAGCGACTCCTACGAGCAGTACTTC. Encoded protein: CASIPRDSDSYEQYF.

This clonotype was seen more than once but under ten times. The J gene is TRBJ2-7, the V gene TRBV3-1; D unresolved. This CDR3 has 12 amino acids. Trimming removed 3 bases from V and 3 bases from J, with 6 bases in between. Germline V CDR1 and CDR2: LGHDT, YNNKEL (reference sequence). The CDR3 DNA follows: TGTGCCAGCAGCCAGGTTTTCTACGAGCAGTACTTC. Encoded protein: CASSQVFYEQYF.

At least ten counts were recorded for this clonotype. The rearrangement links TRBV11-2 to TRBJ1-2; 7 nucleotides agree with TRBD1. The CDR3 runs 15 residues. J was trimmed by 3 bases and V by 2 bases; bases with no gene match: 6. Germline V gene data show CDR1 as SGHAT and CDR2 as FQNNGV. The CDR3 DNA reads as TGTGCCAGCAGCTTATTACCCGGGACAGACTATGGCTACACCTTC. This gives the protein CASSLLPGTDYGYTF.

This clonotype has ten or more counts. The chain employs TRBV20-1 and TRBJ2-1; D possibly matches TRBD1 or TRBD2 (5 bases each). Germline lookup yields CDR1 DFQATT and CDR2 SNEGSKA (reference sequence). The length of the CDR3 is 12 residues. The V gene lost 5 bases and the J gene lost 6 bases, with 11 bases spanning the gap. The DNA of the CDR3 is TGCAGTGCTGGGACCCACTCCAATGAGCAGTTCTTC. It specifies CSAGTHSNEQFF.

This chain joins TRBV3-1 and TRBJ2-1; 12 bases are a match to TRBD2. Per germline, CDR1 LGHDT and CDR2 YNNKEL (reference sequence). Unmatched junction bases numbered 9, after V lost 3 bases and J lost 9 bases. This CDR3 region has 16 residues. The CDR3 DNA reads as TGTGCCAGCAGCCAGGCCTTCACTAGCGGGGGGCGTGAGCAGTTCTTC. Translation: CASSQAFTSGGREQFF.

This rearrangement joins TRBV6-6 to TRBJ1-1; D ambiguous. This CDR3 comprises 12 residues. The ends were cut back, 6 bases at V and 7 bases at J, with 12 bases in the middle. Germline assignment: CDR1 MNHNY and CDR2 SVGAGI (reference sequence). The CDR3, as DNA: TGTGCCAGCAGAATCGGACCGAGTGAAGCTTTCTTT. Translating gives CASRIGPSEAFF.

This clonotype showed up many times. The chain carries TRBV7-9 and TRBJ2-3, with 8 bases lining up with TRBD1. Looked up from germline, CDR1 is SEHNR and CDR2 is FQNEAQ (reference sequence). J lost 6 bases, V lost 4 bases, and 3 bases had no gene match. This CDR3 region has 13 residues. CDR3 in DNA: TGTGCCAGCAGCTCCAACAGGGGGGATACGCAGTATTTT. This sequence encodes CASSSNRGDTQYF.